The 9 T cell receptor beta chains below were found in one sample sequenced in a study of identifying expanded T cells in peripheral blood. Data came from immunoSEQ multiplex PCR; TCRdb stores just in-frame clones and leaves some out. The sample has around 100,000 clones; 80% to 90% are singletons. Sequenced material: blood. The source is a person aged 18-70 years in good health.

This clone was recorded only once. This chain links TRBV7-9 with TRBJ1-1, with D maybe TRBD1 (5 bases). This CDR3 contains 14 residues. The V and J ends lost 5 bases and 4 bases respectively, with 14 bases between them. Germline CDR1 SEHNR, CDR2 FQNEAQ (reference sequence). In DNA form, the CDR3 reads TGTGCCAGCAGCACCCGGGGGGGAATCACTGAAGCTTTCTTT. It specifies CASSTRGGITEAFF.

The V gene is TRBV7-2, the J gene TRBJ1-2; D unresolved. Germline V lookup: CDR1 SGHTA, CDR2 FQGNSA. The CDR3 runs 17 residues. V gave up 1 base and J gave up 8 bases, with 23 bases separating them. CDR3 residues: CASSLVSGSGPRKGYTF. CDR3 DNA sequence: TGTGCCAGCAGCTTAGTATCCGGGTCCGGGCCGCGGAAGGGCTACACCTTC.

The genes are TRBV6-6 and TRBJ1-3; D ambiguous. This CDR3 spans 13 amino acids. The germline gives CDR1 MNHNY, CDR2 SVGAGI (reference sequence). V was trimmed by 0 bases and J by 4 bases, leaving 4 bases between them. The CDR3 region is CASSYSAGNTIYF. CDR3 nucleotide sequence: TGTGCCAGCAGTTACTCGGCCGGAAACACCATATATTTT.

This sequence joins TRBV5-4 and TRBJ2-1, with TRBD1 as a possible D gene (6 bases). This CDR3 has 13 residues. With 10 bases removed from V and 3 bases from J, the gap between germline ends came to 14 bases. Per germline, CDR1 SGHNT and CDR2 YYREEE (reference sequence). The CDR3 DNA sequence: TGTGCCCTTACAGGGAACTACTACAATGAGCAGTTCTTC. This translates into CALTGNYYNEQFF.

V and J are TRBV19 and TRBJ1-1; a possible D gene is TRBD1 (5 bases). The CDR3 is made up of 15 amino acids. Trimming took off 4 bases at V and 2 bases at J, with 14 bases between the two ends. The germline V gene encodes CDR1 LNHDA and CDR2 SQIVND (reference sequence). The CDR3 DNA sequence: TGTGCCAGTAGTAAATATCTGGGGGGTAACACTGAAGCTTTCTTT. Residues: CASSKYLGGNTEAFF.

The chain combines TRBV4-2 with TRBJ2-7; 7 bases line up with TRBD2. The CDR3 loop spans 18 amino acids. CDR1 and CDR2 (germline): LGHNA, YNFKEQ. The trim removed 4 bases at V and 0 bases at J, leaving 15 bases unmatched. The CDR3 region has the DNA TGTGCCAGCAGCCGCCAACCCGCTGGCGGGGGACCCTCCTACGAGCAGTACTTC. Encoded protein: CASSRQPAGGGPSYEQYF.

In DNA, the CDR3 is TGTGCCAGCAGTGCGCAACAACAGGTCGTTCTTAGAGAAAAACTGTTTTTT. Translating gives CASSAQQQVVLREKLFF. The chain combines TRBV28 with TRBJ1-4, with D perhaps TRBD1 (5 bases). V shed 5 bases and J shed 8 bases, with 24 bases lying between them. Per germline, CDR1 MDHEN and CDR2 SYDVKM. There are 17 residues in the CDR3.

The chain couples TRBV6-5 to TRBJ2-5; 11 bases are shared with TRBD1. V lost 4 bases to trimming and J lost 1 base; unmatched junction nucleotides: 2. The CDR3 covers 15 residues. Germline-derived CDR1 and CDR2 are MNHEY and SVGAGI. In DNA form, the CDR3 reads TGTGCCAGCAGTTGGACAGGGGGCCCCCAAGAGACCCAGTACTTC. Residues: CASSWTGGPQETQYF.

The V and J genes are TRBV19 and TRBJ1-2, with a possible D match to TRBD1 (6 bases). V was cut by 10 bases and J by 5 bases, with 14 bases left in between. The CDR3 sequence is 12 residues long. Germline loops: CDR1 LNHDA, CDR2 SQIVND (reference sequence). The CDR3 nucleotides read TGTGCCACCGAAACAGGGAGTTATGGCTACACCTTC. Amino acid sequence: CATETGSYGYTF.